These 2 T cell receptor beta chains were sequenced from one sample in a study of T cells after yellow fever vaccination. TCRdb ran MiXCR on the 5' RACE reads and lists one entry per CDR3 protein. The sample lists some 160,000 distinct CDR3 sequences; 6% to 7.5% were seen once. This material consisted of CD4+ T cells sorted from PBMCs, taken 5 days after the first yellow fever vaccination. The receptors originated from a man aged 18-30 years who received the YFV17D yellow fever vaccine.

In this sample, this clonotype turned up many times. The V call is TRBV20-1, the J call TRBJ2-7, with unresolved D. The CDR3 is 14 amino acids. Germline CDR1 DFQATT, CDR2 SNEGSKA (reference sequence). The V end was cut by 0 bases, the J end by 5 bases, with 14 bases between. This CDR3 reads CSARESSRADEQYV. DNA of the CDR3: TGCAGTGCTAGAGAATCGTCAAGGGCAGACGAGCAGTACGTC.

There are many counts of this clonotype. For the CDR3, the DNA is TGTGCCAGCAGCTCTCGGCAGGGAAAAGTGGACACAGATACGCAGTATTTT. Its protein is CASSSRQGKVDTDTQYF. This chain connects TRBV6-5 to TRBJ2-3, with D perhaps matching TRBD1 (5 bases). Germline V gene data show CDR1 as MNHEY and CDR2 as SVGAGI. V was trimmed by 6 bases and J by 2 bases, leaving 21 bases between them. The CDR3 contains 17 residues.